This record covers a single T cell receptor beta chain. Only in-frame clones appear in the TCRdb table, and some are missing; sequencing was by immunoSEQ multiplex PCR. This table holds about 59,000 clones, roughly 91% found once. CDR1 is MNHNS and CDR2 is SASEGT in the germline V gene. The CDR3 is 12 amino acids. V was clipped by 7 bases and J by 5 bases, with 11 bases between them. The data derive from a study of T cell repertoires in ileal Crohn's disease. Noted time point: neoterminal ileum biopsy at postoperative endoscopy, about 6 months after surgery. The sample was ileal tissue. The chain uses TRBV6-1 and TRBJ1-1; D is perhaps TRBD1 (5 bases). This sequence was found in an adult with Crohn's disease. The CDR3 sequence is CASIGGVTEAFF. In DNA form, the CDR3 reads TGTGCCAGCATCGGGGGGGTGACTGAAGCTTTCTTT.